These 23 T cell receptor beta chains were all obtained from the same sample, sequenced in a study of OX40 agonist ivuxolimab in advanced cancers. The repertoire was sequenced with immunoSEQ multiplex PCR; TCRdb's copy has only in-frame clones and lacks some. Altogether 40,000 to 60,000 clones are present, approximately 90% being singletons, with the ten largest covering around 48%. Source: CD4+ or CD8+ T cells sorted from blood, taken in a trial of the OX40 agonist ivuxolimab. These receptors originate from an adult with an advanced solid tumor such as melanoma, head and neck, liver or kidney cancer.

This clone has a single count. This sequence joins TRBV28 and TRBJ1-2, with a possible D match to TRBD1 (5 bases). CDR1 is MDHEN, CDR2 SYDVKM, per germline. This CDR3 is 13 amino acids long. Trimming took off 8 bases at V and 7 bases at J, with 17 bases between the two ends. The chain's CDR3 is CASFGGDFGGYTF. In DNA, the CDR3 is TGTGCCAGCTTTGGGGGGGATTTTGGTGGCTACACCTTC.

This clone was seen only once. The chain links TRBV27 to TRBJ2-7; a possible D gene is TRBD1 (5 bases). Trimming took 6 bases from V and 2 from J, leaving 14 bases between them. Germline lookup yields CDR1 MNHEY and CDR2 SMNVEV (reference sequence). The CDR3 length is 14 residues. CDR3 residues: CASRKDTLTYEQYF. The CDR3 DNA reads TGTGCCAGCAGGAAGGACACCCTTACCTACGAGCAGTACTTC.

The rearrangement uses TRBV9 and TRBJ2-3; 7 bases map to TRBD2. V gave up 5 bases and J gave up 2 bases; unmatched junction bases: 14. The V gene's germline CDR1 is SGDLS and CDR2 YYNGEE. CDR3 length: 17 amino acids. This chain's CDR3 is CASRDPGGAKPTDTQYF. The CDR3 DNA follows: TGTGCCAGCAGGGACCCGGGGGGAGCCAAGCCCACAGATACGCAGTATTTT.

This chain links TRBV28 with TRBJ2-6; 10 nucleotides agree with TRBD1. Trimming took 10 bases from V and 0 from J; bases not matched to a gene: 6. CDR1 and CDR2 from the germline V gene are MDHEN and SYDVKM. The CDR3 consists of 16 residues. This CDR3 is CATTGQGSSGANVLTF. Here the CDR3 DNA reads TGTGCCACCACGGGACAGGGGAGCTCTGGGGCCAACGTCCTGACTTTC.

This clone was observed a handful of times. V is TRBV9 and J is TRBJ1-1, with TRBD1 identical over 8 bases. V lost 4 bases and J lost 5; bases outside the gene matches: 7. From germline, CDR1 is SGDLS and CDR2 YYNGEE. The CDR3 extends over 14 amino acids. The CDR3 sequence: CASSTSRTGTEAFF. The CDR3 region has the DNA TGTGCCAGCAGCACATCACGGACAGGGACTGAAGCTTTCTTT.

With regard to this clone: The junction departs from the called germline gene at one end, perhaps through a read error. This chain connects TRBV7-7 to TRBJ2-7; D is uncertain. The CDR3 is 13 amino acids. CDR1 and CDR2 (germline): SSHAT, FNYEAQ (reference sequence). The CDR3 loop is CASSFGVGSEQYF. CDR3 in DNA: TGTGCTAGCAGCTTTGGGGTAGGGTCCGAGCAGTACTTC. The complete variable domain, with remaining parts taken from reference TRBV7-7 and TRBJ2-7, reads GAGVSQSPRYKVTKRGQDVTLRCDPISSHATLYWYQQALGQGPEFLTYFNYEAQPDKSGLPSDRFSAERPEGSISTLTIQRTEQRDSAMYRCASSFGVGSEQYFGPGTRLTVT.

The CDR3 bases are TGTGCCAGCAGCCTCTCGGATTATCGGTATGAGCAGTTCTTC. As protein: CASSLSDYRYEQFF. The V call is TRBV5-8, the J call TRBJ2-1; no clear D. Between the trimmed V and J ends, which lost 4 bases and 8 bases, there was a span of 16 bases. The germline V gene encodes CDR1 SGHTS and CDR2 YDEGEE. The CDR3 length is 14 residues.

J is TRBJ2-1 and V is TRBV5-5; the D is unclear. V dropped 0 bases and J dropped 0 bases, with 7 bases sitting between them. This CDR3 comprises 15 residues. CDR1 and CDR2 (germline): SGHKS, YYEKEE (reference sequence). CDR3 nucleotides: TGTGCCAGCAGCTTGGACGCCGTCTCCTACAATGAGCAGTTCTTC. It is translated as CASSLDAVSYNEQFF.

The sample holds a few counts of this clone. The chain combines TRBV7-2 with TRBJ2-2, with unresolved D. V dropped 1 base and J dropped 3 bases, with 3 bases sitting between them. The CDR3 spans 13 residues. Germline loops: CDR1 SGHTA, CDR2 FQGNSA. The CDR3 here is CASSLDHTGELFF. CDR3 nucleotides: TGTGCCAGCAGCTTAGATCACACCGGGGAGCTGTTTTTT.

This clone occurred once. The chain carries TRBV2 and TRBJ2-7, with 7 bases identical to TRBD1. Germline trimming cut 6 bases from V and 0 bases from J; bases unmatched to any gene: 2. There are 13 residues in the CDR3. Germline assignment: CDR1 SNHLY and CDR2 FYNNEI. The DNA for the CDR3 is TGTGCCAGCAGGGGGGACAGCTCCTACGAGCAGTACTTC. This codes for CASRGDSSYEQYF.

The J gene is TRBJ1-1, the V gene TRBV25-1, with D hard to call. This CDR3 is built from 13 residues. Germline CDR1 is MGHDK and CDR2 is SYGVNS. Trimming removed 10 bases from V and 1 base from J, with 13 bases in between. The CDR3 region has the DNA TGTGCCACACTCGGACCGACGAACACTGAAGCTTTCTTT. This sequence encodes CATLGPTNTEAFF.

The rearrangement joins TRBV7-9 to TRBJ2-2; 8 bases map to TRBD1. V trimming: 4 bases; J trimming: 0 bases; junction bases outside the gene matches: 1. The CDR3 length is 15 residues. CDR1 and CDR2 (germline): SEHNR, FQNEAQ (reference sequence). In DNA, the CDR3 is TGTGCCAGCAGCTGGACAGGGACGAACACCGGGGAGCTGTTTTTT. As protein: CASSWTGTNTGELFF. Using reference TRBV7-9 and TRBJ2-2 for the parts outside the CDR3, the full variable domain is DTGVSQNPRHKITKRGQNVTFRCDPISEHNRLYWYRQTLGQGPEFLTYFQNEAQLEKSRLLSDRFSAERPKGSFSTLEIQRTEQGDSAMYLCASSWTGTNTGELFFGEGSRLTVL.

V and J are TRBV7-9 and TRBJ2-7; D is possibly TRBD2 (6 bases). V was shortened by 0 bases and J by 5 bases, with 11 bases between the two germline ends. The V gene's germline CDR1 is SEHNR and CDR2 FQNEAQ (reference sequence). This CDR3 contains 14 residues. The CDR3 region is CASSLAEGGHEQYF. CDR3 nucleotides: TGTGCCAGCAGCTTAGCGGAGGGCGGCCACGAGCAGTACTTC.

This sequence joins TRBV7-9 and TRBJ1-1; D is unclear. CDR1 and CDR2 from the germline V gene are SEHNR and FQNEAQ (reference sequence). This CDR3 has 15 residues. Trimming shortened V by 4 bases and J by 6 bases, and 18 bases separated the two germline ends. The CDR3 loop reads CASSSWTTSESEAFF. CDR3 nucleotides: TGTGCCAGCAGCTCATGGACCACGAGTGAATCTGAAGCTTTCTTT. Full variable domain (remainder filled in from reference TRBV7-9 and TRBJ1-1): DTGVSQNPRHKITKRGQNVTFRCDPISEHNRLYWYRQTLGQGPEFLTYFQNEAQLEKSRLLSDRFSAERPKGSFSTLEIQRTEQGDSAMYLCASSSWTTSESEAFFGQGTRLTVV.

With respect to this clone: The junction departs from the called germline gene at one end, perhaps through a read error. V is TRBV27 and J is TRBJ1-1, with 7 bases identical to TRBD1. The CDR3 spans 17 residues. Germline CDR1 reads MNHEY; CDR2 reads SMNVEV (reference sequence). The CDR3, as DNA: TGTGCCAGCAGTTTATCGTATAGGGGGCGGATGAACGCTGAAGCTTTCTTT. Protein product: CASSLSYRGRMNAEAFF.

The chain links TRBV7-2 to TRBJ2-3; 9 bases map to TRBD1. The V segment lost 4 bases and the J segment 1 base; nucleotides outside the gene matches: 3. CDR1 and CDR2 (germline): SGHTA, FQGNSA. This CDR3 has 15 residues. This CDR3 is CASSSRTGGTDTQYF. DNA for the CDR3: TGTGCCAGCAGCTCTCGGACAGGGGGCACAGATACGCAGTATTTT.

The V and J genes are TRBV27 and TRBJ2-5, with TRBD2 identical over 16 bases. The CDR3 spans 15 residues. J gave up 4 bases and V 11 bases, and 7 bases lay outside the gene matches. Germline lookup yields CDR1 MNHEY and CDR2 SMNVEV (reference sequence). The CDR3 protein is CAAGTSGGARETQYF. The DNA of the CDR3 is TGTGCCGCCGGGACTAGCGGGGGGGCGCGAGAGACCCAGTACTTC.

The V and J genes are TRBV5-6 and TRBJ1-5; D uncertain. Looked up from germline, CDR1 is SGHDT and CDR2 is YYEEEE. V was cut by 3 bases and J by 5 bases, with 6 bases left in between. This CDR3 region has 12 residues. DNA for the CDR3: TGTGCCAGCAGCTCCGGGGATCAGCCCCAGCATTTT. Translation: CASSSGDQPQHF. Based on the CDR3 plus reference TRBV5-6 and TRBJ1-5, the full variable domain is DAGVTQSPTHLIKTRGQQVTLRCSPKSGHDTVSWYQQALGQGPQFIFQYYEEEERQRGNFPDRFSGHQFPNYSSELNVNALLLGDSALYLCASSSGDQPQHFGDGTRLSIL.

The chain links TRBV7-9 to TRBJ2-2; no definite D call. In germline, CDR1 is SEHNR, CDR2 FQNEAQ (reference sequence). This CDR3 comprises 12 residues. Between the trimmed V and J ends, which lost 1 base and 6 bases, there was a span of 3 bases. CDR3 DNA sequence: TGTGCCAGCAGCTTAGGAGCCGGGGAGCTGTTTTTT. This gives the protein CASSLGAGELFF.

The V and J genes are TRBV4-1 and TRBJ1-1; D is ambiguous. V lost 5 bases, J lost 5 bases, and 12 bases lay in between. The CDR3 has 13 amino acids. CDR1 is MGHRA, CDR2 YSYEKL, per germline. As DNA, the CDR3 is TGCGCCAGCAGCTTAGGTATGGGAACTGAAGCTTTCTTT. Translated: CASSLGMGTEAFF.

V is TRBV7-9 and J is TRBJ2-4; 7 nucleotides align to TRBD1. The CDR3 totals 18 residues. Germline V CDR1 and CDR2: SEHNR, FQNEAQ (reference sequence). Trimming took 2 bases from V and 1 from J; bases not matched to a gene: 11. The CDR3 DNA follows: TGTGCCAGCAGCTTAATAGGGGGCGAGATCGGGGCCAAAAACATTCAGTACTTC. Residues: CASSLIGGEIGAKNIQYF.

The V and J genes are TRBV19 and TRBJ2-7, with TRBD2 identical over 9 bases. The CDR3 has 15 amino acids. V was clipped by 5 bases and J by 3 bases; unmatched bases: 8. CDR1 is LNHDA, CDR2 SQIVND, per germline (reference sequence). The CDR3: CASSVKTSGIYEQYF. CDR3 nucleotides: TGTGCCAGTAGTGTGAAGACTAGCGGTATCTACGAGCAGTACTTC.

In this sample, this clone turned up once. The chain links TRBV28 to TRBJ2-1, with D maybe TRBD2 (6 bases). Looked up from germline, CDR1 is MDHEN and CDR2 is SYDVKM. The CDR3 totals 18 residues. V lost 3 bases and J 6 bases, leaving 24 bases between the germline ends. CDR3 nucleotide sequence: TGTGCCAGCAGTTTTGCCCTCCGCCGGGACTCGCAGGTCAATGAGCAGTTCTTC. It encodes CASSFALRRDSQVNEQFF.